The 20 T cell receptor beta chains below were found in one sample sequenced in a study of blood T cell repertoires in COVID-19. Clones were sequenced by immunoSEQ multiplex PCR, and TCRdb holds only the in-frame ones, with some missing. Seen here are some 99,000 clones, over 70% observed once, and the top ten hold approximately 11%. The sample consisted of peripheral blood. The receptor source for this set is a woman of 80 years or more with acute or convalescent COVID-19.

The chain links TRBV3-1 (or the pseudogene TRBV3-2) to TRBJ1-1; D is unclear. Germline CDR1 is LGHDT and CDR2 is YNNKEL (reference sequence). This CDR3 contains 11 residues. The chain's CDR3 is CAVGIDYMAFF. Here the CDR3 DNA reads TGTGCGGTAGGCATTGACTATATGGCTTTCTTT.

The CDR3 region has the DNA TGTGCCAGCAGCTTAGCCGGACAGGGGACTAACTATGGCTACACCTTC. The encoded protein is CASSLAGQGTNYGYTF. This chain joins TRBV11-2 and TRBJ1-2, with 9 nucleotides matching TRBD1. Losses at the gene ends were 1 base for V and 0 bases for J; bases not matched to a gene: 3. Germline V gene sequence: CDR1 SGHAT, CDR2 FQNNGV. The CDR3 is 16 residues long.

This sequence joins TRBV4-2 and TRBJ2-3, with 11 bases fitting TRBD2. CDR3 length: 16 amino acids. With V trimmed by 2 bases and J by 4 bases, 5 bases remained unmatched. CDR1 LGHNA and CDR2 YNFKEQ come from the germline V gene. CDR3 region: CASSQLAGGHADTQYF. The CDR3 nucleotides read TGTGCCAGCAGCCAACTAGCGGGGGGACATGCAGATACGCAGTATTTT.

The CDR3 spells CASSFLPQANYGYTF. CDR3 DNA: TGTGCCAGCAGCTTCCTCCCGCAGGCTAACTATGGCTACACCTTC. The rearrangement links TRBV7-8 to TRBJ1-2; D is unresolved. Germline assignment: CDR1 SGHVS and CDR2 FQNEAQ. The CDR3 sequence is 15 residues long. The V and J ends lost 3 bases and 0 bases respectively, with 11 bases between them. The full variable domain, its missing parts supplied by reference TRBV7-8 and TRBJ1-2, is GAGVSQSPRYKVAKRGQDVALRCDPISGHVSLFWYQQALGQGPEFLTYFQNEAQLDKSGLPSDRFFAERPEGSVSTLKIQRTQQEDSAVYLCASSFLPQANYGYTFGSGTRLTVV.

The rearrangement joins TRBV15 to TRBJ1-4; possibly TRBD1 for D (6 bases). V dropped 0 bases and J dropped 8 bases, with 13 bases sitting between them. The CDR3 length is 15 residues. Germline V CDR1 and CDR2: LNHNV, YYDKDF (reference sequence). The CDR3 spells CATSRDRGAGEKLFF. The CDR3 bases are TGTGCCACCAGCAGAGATCGGGGGGCCGGCGAAAAACTGTTTTTT.

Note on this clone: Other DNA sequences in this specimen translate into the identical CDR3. CDR3: CASSLGAPGANVLTF. The CDR3 DNA sequence: TGTGCCAGCAGCTTAGGGGCTCCCGGGGCCAACGTCCTGACTTTC. The chain combines TRBV5-4 with TRBJ2-6, with D maybe TRBD1 (5 bases). Germline V CDR1 and CDR2: SGHNT, YYREEE (reference sequence). V lost 2 bases, J lost 4 bases, and 10 bases lay in between. The CDR3 contains 15 residues.

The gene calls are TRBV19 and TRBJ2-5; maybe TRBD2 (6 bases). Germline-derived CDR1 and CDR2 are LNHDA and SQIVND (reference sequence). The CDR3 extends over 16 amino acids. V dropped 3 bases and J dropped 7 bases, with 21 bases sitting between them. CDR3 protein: CASSIGETGARTTQYF. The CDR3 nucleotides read TGTGCCAGTAGTATCGGGGAGACGGGAGCGCGAACGACCCAGTACTTC.

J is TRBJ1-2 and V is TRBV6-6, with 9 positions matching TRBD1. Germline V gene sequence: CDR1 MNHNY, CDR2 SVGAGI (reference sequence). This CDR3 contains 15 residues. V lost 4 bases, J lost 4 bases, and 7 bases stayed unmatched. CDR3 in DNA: TGTGCCAGCAGTTCCAACGACAGGGGGGTCTATGGCTACACCTTC. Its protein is CASSSNDRGVYGYTF.

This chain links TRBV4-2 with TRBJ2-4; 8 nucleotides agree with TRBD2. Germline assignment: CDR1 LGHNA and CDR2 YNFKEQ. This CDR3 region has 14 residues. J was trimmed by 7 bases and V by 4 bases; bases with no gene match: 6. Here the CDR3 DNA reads TGTGCCAGCAGCCCCCGGGAGGGGGGCAACATTCAGTACTTC. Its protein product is CASSPREGGNIQYF.

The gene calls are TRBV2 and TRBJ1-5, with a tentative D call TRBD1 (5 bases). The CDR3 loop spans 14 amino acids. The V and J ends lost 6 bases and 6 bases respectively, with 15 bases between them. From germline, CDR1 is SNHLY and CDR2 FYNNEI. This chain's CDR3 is CASSPVTGGQPQHF. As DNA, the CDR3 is TGTGCCAGCAGCCCGGTAACAGGCGGTCAGCCCCAGCATTTT.

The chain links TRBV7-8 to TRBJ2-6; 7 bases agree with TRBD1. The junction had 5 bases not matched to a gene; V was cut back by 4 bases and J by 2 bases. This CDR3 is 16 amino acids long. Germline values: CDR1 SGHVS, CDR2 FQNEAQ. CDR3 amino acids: CASSSSGGTGANVLTF. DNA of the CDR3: TGTGCCAGCAGCTCATCAGGGGGAACTGGGGCCAACGTCCTGACTTTC.

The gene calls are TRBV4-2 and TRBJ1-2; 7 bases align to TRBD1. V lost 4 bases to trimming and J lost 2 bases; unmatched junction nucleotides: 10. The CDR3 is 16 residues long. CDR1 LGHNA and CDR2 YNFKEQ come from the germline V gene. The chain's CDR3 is CASSPLGQVENYGYTF. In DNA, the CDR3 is TGTGCCAGCAGCCCACTAGGACAGGTTGAGAACTATGGCTACACCTTC.

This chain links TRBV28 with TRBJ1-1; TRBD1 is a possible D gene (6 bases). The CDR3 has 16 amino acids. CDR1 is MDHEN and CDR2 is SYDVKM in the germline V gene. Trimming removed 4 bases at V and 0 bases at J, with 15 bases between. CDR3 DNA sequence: TGTGCCAGCAGTTGGGCGGGGGGCGGAATGAACACTGAAGCTTTCTTT. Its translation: CASSWAGGGMNTEAFF.

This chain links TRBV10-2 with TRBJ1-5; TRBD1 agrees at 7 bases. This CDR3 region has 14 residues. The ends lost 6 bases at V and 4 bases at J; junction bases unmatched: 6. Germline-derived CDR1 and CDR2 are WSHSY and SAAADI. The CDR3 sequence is CASRLSTGNQPQHF. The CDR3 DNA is TGCGCCAGCAGACTTTCGACAGGGAATCAGCCCCAGCATTTT.

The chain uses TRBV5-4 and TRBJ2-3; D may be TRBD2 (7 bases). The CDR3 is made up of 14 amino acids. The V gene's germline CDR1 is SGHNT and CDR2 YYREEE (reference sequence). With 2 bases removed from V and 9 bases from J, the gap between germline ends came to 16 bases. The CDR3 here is CASSFGGGAGTQYF. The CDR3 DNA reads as TGTGCCAGCAGCTTTGGGGGGGGCGCGGGGACGCAGTATTTT.

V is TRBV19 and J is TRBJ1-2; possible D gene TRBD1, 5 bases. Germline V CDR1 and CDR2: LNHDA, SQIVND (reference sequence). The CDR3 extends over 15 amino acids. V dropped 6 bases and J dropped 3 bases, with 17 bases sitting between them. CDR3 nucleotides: TGTGCCAGTAGGGAGGCTGCGGGGGACCACTATGGCTACACCTTC. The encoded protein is CASREAAGDHYGYTF.

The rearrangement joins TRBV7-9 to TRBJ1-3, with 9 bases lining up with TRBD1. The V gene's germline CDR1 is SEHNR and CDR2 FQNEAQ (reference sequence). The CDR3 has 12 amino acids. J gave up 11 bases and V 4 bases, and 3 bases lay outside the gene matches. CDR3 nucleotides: TGTGCCAGCAGCTCCAACAGGGGGCCCATATATTTT. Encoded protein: CASSSNRGPIYF.

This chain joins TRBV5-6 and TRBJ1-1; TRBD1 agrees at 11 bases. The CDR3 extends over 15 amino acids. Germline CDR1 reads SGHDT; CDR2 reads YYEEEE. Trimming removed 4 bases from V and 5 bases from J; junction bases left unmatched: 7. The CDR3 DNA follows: TGTGCCAGCAGCACGGGACAGGGGGGCGGGACTGAAGCTTTCTTT. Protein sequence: CASSTGQGGGTEAFF.

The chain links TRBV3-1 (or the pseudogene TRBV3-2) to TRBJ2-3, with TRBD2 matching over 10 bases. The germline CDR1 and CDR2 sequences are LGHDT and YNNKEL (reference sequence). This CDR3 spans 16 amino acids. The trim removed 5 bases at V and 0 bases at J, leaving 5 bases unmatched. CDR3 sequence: CASSAGLAASTDTQYF. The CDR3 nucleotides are TGTGCCAGCAGCGCAGGACTAGCGGCTAGCACAGATACGCAGTATTTT.

This CDR3 is CASSQKRTGGTDTQYF. DNA for the CDR3: TGCGCCAGCAGCCAGAAAAGGACAGGGGGCACAGATACGCAGTATTTT. The chain employs TRBV5-1 and TRBJ2-3; 9 bases map to TRBD1. V shed 4 bases, J shed 1 base, and the junction held 7 bases outside the gene matches. The CDR3 is made up of 16 amino acids. CDR1 and CDR2 (germline): SGHRS, YFSETQ.